The 15 T cell receptor beta chains given below trace back to one sample, sequenced in a study of T cells in Graves' hyperthyroidism and ophthalmopathy. TCR beta CDR3 region amplification was performed from RNA transcripts. With the HTBI primer set, the TCR CDR3 went through a first round of RT-PCR. TCRdb re-called the multiplex PCR reads with MiXCR, one entry per CDR3 protein. The profile shows 500,000 to 750,000 distinct CDR3 sequences, more than 15% of them singletons. Sample: blood. The receptors here all came from a woman under 40 with Graves' hyperthyroidism.

Only a few counts were recorded for this clonotype. This chain joins TRBV7-9 and TRBJ1-2; no definite D call. The germline V and J ends were trimmed by 9 bases and 3 bases, with 11 bases remaining between them. The CDR3 spans 12 residues. Germline V lookup: CDR1 SEHNR, CDR2 FQNEAQ (reference sequence). The CDR3 loop reads CASASGDYGYTF. CDR3 bases: TGTGCCAGTGCTAGTGGGGACTATGGCTACACCTTC. Full variable domain (outside the CDR3, taken from reference TRBV7-9 and TRBJ1-2): DTGVSQNPRHKITKRGQNVTFRCDPISEHNRLYWYRQTLGQGPEFLTYFQNEAQLEKSRLLSDRFSAERPKGSFSTLEIQRTEQGDSAMYLCASASGDYGYTFGSGTRLTVV.

As for this clonotype: Sequence at one end of the junction differs from germline and may be a read error. The rearrangement joins TRBV7-9 to TRBJ1-3; D ambiguous. The V gene's germline CDR1 is SEHNR and CDR2 FQNEAQ (reference sequence). The CDR3 spans 12 residues. CDR3 residues: CASSLEGTTIYF. The CDR3 coding sequence is TGTGCCAGCAGCTTAGAAGGAACCACCATATATTTT.

The chain carries TRBV19 and TRBJ1-4; no definite D call. The CDR3 is 14 residues long. Germline V gives CDR1 LNHDA, CDR2 SQIVND (reference sequence). The V and J ends lost 5 bases and 6 bases respectively, with 13 bases between them. In nucleotides, the CDR3 is TGTGCCAGTAGTGTGGGTGGAGGGCATGAAAAACTGTTTTTT. It yields the protein CASSVGGGHEKLFF.

This clonotype was seen a handful of times. The chain employs TRBV6-5 and TRBJ2-7, with D unresolved. This CDR3 has 13 amino acids. Germline V gene data show CDR1 as MNHEY and CDR2 as SVGAGI. Deletions cut 3 bases from V and 5 bases from J, with 11 bases between. The CDR3 DNA is TGTGCCAGCAGTTATTTCGCCACACACGAGCAGTACTTC. Residues: CASSYFATHEQYF.

This clonotype was detected ten times or more. J is TRBJ2-5 and V is TRBV7-2, with 7 bases matching TRBD2. The junction had 8 bases not matched to a gene; V was cut back by 1 base and J by 0 bases. This CDR3 region has 17 residues. Germline CDR1 and CDR2: SGHTA and FQGNSA. The CDR3 DNA follows: TGTGCCAGCAGCTTAGTGGGGGGGGGGGGGAACCAAGAGACCCAGTACTTC. It codes for CASSLVGGGGNQETQYF.

In this sample, this clonotype turned up many times. The CDR3 spells CASSPGGGSNQPQHF. The CDR3 DNA sequence: TGTGCCAGCTCACCGGGGGGCGGGAGCAATCAGCCCCAGCATTTT. This chain links TRBV18 with TRBJ1-5; weak D call: TRBD1 (6 bases). This CDR3 contains 15 residues. V lost 3 bases, J lost 1 base, and 10 bases lay in between. CDR1 KGHSH and CDR2 LQKENI come from the germline V gene.

The table lists this clonotype with a few counts. The junction differs from germline at one of its ends, possibly a read error. The chain joins TRBV9 to TRBJ2-1; TRBD2 matches 14 bases. The CDR3 consists of 17 residues. Germline lookup yields CDR1 SGDLS and CDR2 YYNGEE. CDR3 nucleotide sequence: TGTGCCAGCAGCGTTGGGACTAGCGGGAGCTCCTACAATGAGCAGCTCTTC. Residues: CASSVGTSGSSYNEQLF.

The rearrangement links TRBV12-3 or TRBV12-4 to TRBJ1-5; D remains unclear. V was cut by 5 bases and J by 3 bases, with 8 bases left in between. The CDR3 totals 13 residues. DNA for the CDR3: TGTGCCAGCAGTGGAGCCCCCAATCAGCCCCAGCATTTT. This sequence encodes CASSGAPNQPQHF.

This clonotype was seen a few times. V gene TRBV5-6 combines with J gene TRBJ2-2, with 13 positions matching TRBD2. CDR3 size: 17 residues. Losses at the gene ends were 4 bases for V and 3 bases for J; bases not matched to a gene: 6. Germline lookup yields CDR1 SGHDT and CDR2 YYEEEE. The chain's CDR3 is CASSRGTSGIYTGELFF. As DNA, the CDR3 is TGTGCCAGCAGCAGGGGGACTAGCGGGATTTACACCGGGGAGCTGTTTTTT.

This clonotype came up once. Being one base from a much bigger clone, this may be a read error. The chain recombines TRBV28 with TRBJ2-3; D might be TRBD2 (5 bases). Germline CDR1 reads MDHEN; CDR2 reads SYDVKM. There are 14 residues in the CDR3. The CDR3 DNA sequence: TGTGTCAGCAGTTTCCGGACTAGCACAGATACGCAGTATTTT. Translated: CVSSFRTSTDTQYF.

The rearrangement links TRBV29-1 to TRBJ2-1; possible D gene TRBD2, 5 bases. Gene TRBJ2-7 matches the end of the DNA better, so the J call may be wrong. This CDR3 comprises 13 residues. Looked up from germline, CDR1 is SQVTM and CDR2 is ANQGSEA. This CDR3 reads CSVVERLGDEQYF. The CDR3 nucleotides are TGCAGCGTTGTCGAGCGGTTGGGTGATGAGCAGTACTTC.

There are many counts of this clonotype. V gene TRBV11-3 combines with J gene TRBJ2-3; D gene uncertain. Germline CDR1 is SGHNT and CDR2 is YENEEA. Trimming took off 8 bases at V and 7 bases at J, with 13 bases between the two ends. The CDR3 loop spans 12 amino acids. DNA for the CDR3: TGTGCCAGCTCCCCGTGTACCCATACGCAGTATTTT. Translating it yields CASSPCTHTQYF. The full variable domain, rest sourced from reference TRBV11-3 and TRBJ2-3, is EAGVVQSPRYKIIEKKQPVAFWCNPISGHNTLYWYLQNLGQGPELLIRYENEEAVDDSQLPKDRFSAERLKGVDSTLKIQPAELGDSAVYLCASSPCTHTQYFGPGTRLTVL.

This clonotype turned up a few times. This CDR3 is CASSVDVAASSDTQYF. The CDR3 DNA is TGTGCCAGCAGCGTAGATGTAGCGGCCAGCTCGGATACGCAGTATTTT. The V gene is TRBV9, the J gene TRBJ2-3; possibly TRBD2 for D (6 bases). V was pared by 0 bases and J by 6 bases, with 17 bases between. Per the germline V gene, CDR1 is SGDLS and CDR2 is YYNGEE. The CDR3 is 16 amino acids.

V usage is TRBV18 and J usage is TRBJ1-1; D is ambiguous. The V end was cut by 3 bases, the J end by 2 bases, with 13 bases between. This CDR3 is built from 15 residues. CDR1 KGHSH and CDR2 LQKENI come from the germline V gene. CDR3 sequence (DNA): TGTGCCAGCTCACCCTTGGAGGGCCTAAACACTGAAGCTTTCTTT. As protein: CASSPLEGLNTEAFF.

A note on this clonotype: Being one base from a much bigger clone, this may be a read error. The V gene is TRBV5-8, the J gene TRBJ2-1; the match to TRBD2 covers 7 bases. The better agreement between TRBJ2-7 and the DNA end casts doubt on the J call. The CDR3 loop spans 17 amino acids. CDR1 and CDR2 from the germline V gene are SGHTS and YDEGEE. The CDR3 DNA sequence: TGTGCCAGCAGCTTTTATATCTCTAGCGGACCCTACAATGAGCAGTACTTC. Its protein is CASSFYISSGPYNEQYF.